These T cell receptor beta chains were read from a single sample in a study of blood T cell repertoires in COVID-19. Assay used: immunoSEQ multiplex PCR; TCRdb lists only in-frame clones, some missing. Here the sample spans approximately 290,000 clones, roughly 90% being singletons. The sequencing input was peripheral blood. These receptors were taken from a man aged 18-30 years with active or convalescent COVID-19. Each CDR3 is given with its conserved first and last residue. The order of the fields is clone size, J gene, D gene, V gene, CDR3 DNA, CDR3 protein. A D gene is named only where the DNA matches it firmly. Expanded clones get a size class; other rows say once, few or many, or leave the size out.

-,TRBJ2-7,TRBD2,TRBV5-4,TGTGCCAGCAGCTTGGCCCAGCGGGAGGACCACGAGCAGTACTTC,CASSLAQREDHEQYF
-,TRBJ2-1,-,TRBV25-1,TGTGCCAGCAAGAGGAGGGACAATGAGCAGTTCTTC,CASKRRDNEQFF
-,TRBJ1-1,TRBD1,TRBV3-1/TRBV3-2,TGTGCCAGCTTAGGGGGCTTGGACACTGAAGCTTTCTTT,CASLGGLDTEAFF
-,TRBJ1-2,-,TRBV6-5,TGTGCCAGCAGTTACGAGTCTAACTATGGCTACACCTTC,CASSYESNYGYTF
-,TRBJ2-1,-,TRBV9,TGTGCCAGCAGCGCGGCTCGAGGGAATGAGCAGTTCTTC,CASSAARGNEQFF
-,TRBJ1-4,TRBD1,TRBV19,TGTGCCAGTAGTATGCCGACAGGGAAACTGTTTTTT,CASSMPTGKLFF
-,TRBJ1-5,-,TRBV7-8,TGTGCCAGCAGCTCGAGACAGGTCCTGAATAGCAATCAGCCCCAGCATTTT,CASSSRQVLNSNQPQHF
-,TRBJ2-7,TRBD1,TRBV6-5,TGTGCCAGCAGACCGGGACAGGATGACGAGCAGTACTTC,CASRPGQDDEQYF
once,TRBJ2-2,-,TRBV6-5,TGTGCCAGCAACCCAAACAGGGTTACCGCCGGGGAGCTGTTTTTT,CASNPNRVTAGELFF
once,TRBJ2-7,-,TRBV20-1,TGCAGTGCTCCACAGGGTTTCGAGCAGTACTTC,CSAPQGFEQYF
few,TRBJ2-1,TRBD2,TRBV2,TGTGCCAGCGGACCATCCAGACTAGCGGGCTCCTACAATGAGCAGTTCTTC,CASGPSRLAGSYNEQFF
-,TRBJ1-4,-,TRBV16,TGTGCCAGCAGCCAATTCTACTTCGGGACTAATGAAAAACTGTTTTTT,CASSQFYFGTNEKLFF
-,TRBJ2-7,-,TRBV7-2,TGTGCCAGCAGCAGGACGGGGGTTAGGTCCTACGAGCAGTACTTC,CASSRTGVRSYEQYF
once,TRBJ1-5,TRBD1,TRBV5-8,TGTGCAACCCGGGACAGGGCTTATGGCAATCAGCCCCAGCATTTT,CATRDRAYGNQPQHF
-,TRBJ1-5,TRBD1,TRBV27,TGTGCCAGCAGTTCGACAGGGTTGGGTCAGCCCCAGCATTTT,CASSSTGLGQPQHF
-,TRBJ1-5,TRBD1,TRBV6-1,TGTGCCAGCAGCAGGGACAGGCTTAGGGAGCCCCAGCATTTT,CASSRDRLREPQHF
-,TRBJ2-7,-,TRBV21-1,TGTGCCAGCAGCCGGTGGGACAGGGTTGTTGAGCAGTACTTC,CASSRWDRVVEQYF
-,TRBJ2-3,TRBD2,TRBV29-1,TGCAGCGGACTAGCGGGAGGCACAGATACGCAGTATTTT,CSGLAGGTDTQYF
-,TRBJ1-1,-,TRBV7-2,TGTGCCAGCAACTTCAGGGGCTCCGCGGATTGGACTGAAGCTTTCTTT,CASNFRGSADWTEAFF
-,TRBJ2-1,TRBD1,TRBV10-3,TGTGCCATCAGCACCGGGACAGACAATGAGCAGTTCTTC,CAISTGTDNEQFF
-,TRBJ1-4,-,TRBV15,TGTGCCACCAGCAGGGGTGAGGCCGCAAATGAAAAACTGTTTTTT,CATSRGEAANEKLFF
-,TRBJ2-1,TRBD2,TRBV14,TGTGCCAGCAGCCAAGGCCCTGCTAGCGGCTCCTACAATGAGCAGTTCTTC,CASSQGPASGSYNEQFF
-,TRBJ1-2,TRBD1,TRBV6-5,TGTGCCAGCAGTTACTTGGGACAGGGAGAGGAATATGGCTACACCTTC,CASSYLGQGEEYGYTF
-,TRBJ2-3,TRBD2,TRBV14,TGTGCCAGCAGCCCCCTTCTAGCGGGGGCCACCACAGATACGCAGTATTTT,CASSPLLAGATTDTQYF
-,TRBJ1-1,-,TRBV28,TGTGCCAGCAGTTTAAATAGGGGGTGGGGCACTGAAGCTTTCTTT,CASSLNRGWGTEAFF
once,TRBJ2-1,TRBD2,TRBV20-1,TGCAGTGCTAGCTGGACTAGCGAGCAGTTCTTC,CSASWTSEQFF
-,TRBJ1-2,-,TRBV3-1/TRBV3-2,TGTGCCAGCAGCCAAGGGAGCCGGGACATCCGTGGCTACACCTTC,CASSQGSRDIRGYTF
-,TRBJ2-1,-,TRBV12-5,TGTGCTAGTGGTTTAGCACCTTCTGTCAGGGATGAGCAGTTCTTC,CASGLAPSVRDEQFF
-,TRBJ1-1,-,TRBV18,TGTGCCAGCTCACCAGCGAGCACAGCGAACACTGAAGCTTTCTTT,CASSPASTANTEAFF
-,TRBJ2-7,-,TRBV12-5,TGTGCTAGTGGCAGTGACAGGATTTACGAGCAGTACTTC,CASGSDRIYEQYF
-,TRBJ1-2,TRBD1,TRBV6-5,TGTGCCAGCAGGCAGACAGGGACCTGGGATGGCTACACCTTC,CASRQTGTWDGYTF
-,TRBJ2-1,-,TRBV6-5,TGTGCCAGCTCTTATAGCGGCCCCGTCAATGAGCAGTTCTTC,CASSYSGPVNEQFF
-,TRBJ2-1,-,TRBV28,TGTGCCAGCAGTTTCCGGCGGGCCTCCTACAATGAGCAGTTCTTC,CASSFRRASYNEQFF
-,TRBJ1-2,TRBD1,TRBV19,TGTGCCAGTAGTGCCGGGACAGGGGATATCTATGGCTACACCTTC,CASSAGTGDIYGYTF
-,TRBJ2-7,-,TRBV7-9,TGTGCCAGCAGCTCGACAGAATACGAGCAGTACTTC,CASSSTEYEQYF
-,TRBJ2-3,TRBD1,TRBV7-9,TGTGCCAGCAGCACGACAGGGGCGGGTGATACGCAGTATTTT,CASSTTGAGDTQYF
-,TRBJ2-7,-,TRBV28,TGTGCCAGCAGCGACAATACCTACGAGCAGTACTTC,CASSDNTYEQYF
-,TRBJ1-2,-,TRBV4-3,TGCGCCAGCAGCCAAGATGCAGGGTGGGGTGGCTACACCTTC,CASSQDAGWGGYTF
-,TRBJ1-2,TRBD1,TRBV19,TGTGCCAGTAGTAGACCGGGACAGGGTACAGATGGCTACACCTTC,CASSRPGQGTDGYTF
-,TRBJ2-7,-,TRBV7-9,TGTGCCAGCAGCAACTGGGACTCCCCCTACGAGCAGTACTTC,CASSNWDSPYEQYF
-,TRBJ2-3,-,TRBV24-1,TGTGCCACCAGTGACGGTCCTCGAGGAACCTCCCGGAGTTCGGCAGATACGCAGTATTTT,CATSDGPRGTSRSSADTQYF
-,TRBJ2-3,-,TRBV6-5,TGTGCCAGCACCGAGGACTTCTATACGCAGTATTTT,CASTEDFYTQYF